This record concerns one TCR beta chain sequence. What it binds is unknown. Primers included in the PCR were 60 Vbeta and 13 Jbeta primers. The method was immunoSEQ multiplex PCR; TCRdb's version includes in-frame clones alone and lacks a portion of them. The table includes 90,000 or so clones, 80% to 90% detected once. This sample is part of a study of cytomegalovirus exposure and HLA in healthy donors. Findings and limits, study-wide: Using a false discovery rate of 0.05, a later analysis showed that 16,000 or so TCR beta sequences were associated with HLA alleles. An assumption of roughly uniform sequencing depth across donors underlay the presence/absence analyses. A link between a missense DCLRE1C variant and TCR beta V- and J-gene trimming emerged from a later analysis. As confirmed in vitro, a few CMV-associated chains were specific for CMV antigens.

V lost 0 bases and J lost 2, with 14 bases in between. The V gene's germline CDR1 is MNHEY and CDR2 SVGAGI. CDR3 length equals 16 residues. This receptor was obtained from a man aged 25 to 40 in good health and CMV-seropositive. The chain has TRBV6-5 and TRBJ2-7; maybe TRBD1 (5 bases). Sequencing input: PBMCs. The CDR3 spells CASSYSKGPKTYEQYF. CDR3 bases: TGTGCCAGCAGTTACTCGAAGGGGCCGAAAACCTACGAGCAGTACTTC.